What follows are 21 T cell receptor beta chains derived from one specimen sequenced in a study of T cells after posttransplantation cyclophosphamide. Generated by immunoSEQ multiplex PCR, the TCRdb table keeps only in-frame clones and is missing some. The table lists about 33,000 clones, with no singletons. The sequencing sample was made of PBMCs. The receptors shown here come from a girl aged 10 to 17 in good health, CMV-negative, and a related stem cell transplant donor.

The chain links TRBV6-1 to TRBJ1-4; 11 positions match TRBD1. CDR1 and CDR2 (germline): MNHNS, SASEGT. The CDR3 spans 15 residues. The junction had 7 bases not matched to a gene; V was cut back by 6 bases and J by 7 bases. The CDR3 sequence is CASSQRTGGFEKLFF. CDR3 in DNA: TGTGCCAGCAGCCAACGGACAGGGGGCTTTGAAAAACTGTTTTTT.

This clone was observed a few times. This chain joins TRBV27 and TRBJ2-7, with 10 positions matching TRBD2. This CDR3 has 16 amino acids. After removal of 0 bases from V and 5 bases from J, the junction contained 7 bases not matched to a gene. Per germline, CDR1 MNHEY and CDR2 SMNVEV (reference sequence). This chain's CDR3 is CASSLSEGTSANEQYF. The CDR3 nucleotides are TGTGCCAGCAGTTTATCTGAGGGGACTAGCGCCAACGAGCAGTACTTC.

The V and J genes are TRBV27 and TRBJ2-5; the D gene is possibly TRBD1 (7 bases). The end of the DNA fits TRBJ2-7 better, so the J call may be wrong. CDR3 length equals 15 residues. Germline V lookup: CDR1 MNHEY, CDR2 SMNVEV (reference sequence). The CDR3 loop reads CASSLRSGGSYEQYF. The CDR3 DNA reads as TGTGCCAGCAGTTTAAGGTCAGGGGGGTCCTACGAGCAGTACTTC.

The chain links TRBV5-4 to TRBJ2-7, with TRBD2 matching over 14 bases. J gave up 7 bases and V 4 bases, and 4 bases lay outside the gene matches. The CDR3 has 14 amino acids. Germline assignment: CDR1 SGHNT and CDR2 YYREEE (reference sequence). CDR3 bases: TGTGCCAGCAGCCCAGGACTAGCGGGAGGTGAGCAGTACTTC. Encoded protein: CASSPGLAGGEQYF.

This rearrangement joins TRBV6-5 to TRBJ1-6; D is possibly TRBD1 (6 bases). CDR1 MNHEY and CDR2 SVGAGI come from the germline V gene. The CDR3 has 15 residues. V was cut by 3 bases and J by 7 bases, with 13 bases left in between. The CDR3 reads CASSYLQGNNSPLHF. CDR3 sequence (DNA): TGTGCCAGCAGTTATTTGCAGGGGAACAATTCACCCCTCCACTTT.

The sample holds a few counts of this clone. The chain links TRBV5-1 to TRBJ2-7; D may be TRBD2 (6 bases). V was clipped by 6 bases and J by 3 bases, with 19 bases between them. This CDR3 region has 15 residues. From germline, CDR1 is SGHRS and CDR2 YFSETQ. The CDR3 region is CASTPDGGGIYEQYF. In DNA form, the CDR3 reads TGCGCCAGCACCCCGGATGGAGGCGGGATCTACGAGCAGTACTTC.

This clone showed up many times. J is TRBJ2-3 and V is TRBV5-5, with TRBD2 matching 8 bases. With V trimmed by 5 bases and J by 4 bases, 12 bases remained unmatched. The length of the CDR3 is 16 residues. CDR1 is SGHKS, CDR2 YYEKEE, per germline (reference sequence). The DNA for the CDR3 is TGTGCCAGCAGTAAGCCTATAGCGGGGAGTGCAGATACGCAGTATTTT. Protein: CASSKPIAGSADTQYF.

This clone was counted at least ten times. The rearrangement joins TRBV6-4 to TRBJ2-1; possibly TRBD1 for D (7 bases). Trimming removed 2 bases at V and 6 bases at J, with 11 bases between. This CDR3 region has 14 residues. Germline-derived CDR1 and CDR2 are MRHNA and SNTAGT. CDR3 sequence (DNA): TGTGCCAGCAGTGACGCGGGACAGATCAATGAGCAGTTCTTC. Protein: CASSDAGQINEQFF.

The chain carries TRBV13 and TRBJ2-7, with 16 bases fitting TRBD2. The germline CDR1 and CDR2 sequences are PRHDT and FYEKMQ (reference sequence). V gave up 1 base and J gave up 3 bases; unmatched junction bases: 6. This CDR3 contains 18 residues. Written as DNA, the CDR3 is TGTGCCAGCAGCTTAGCGGGACTAGCGGGGGGGCCTCACTACGAGCAGTACTTC. Encoded protein: CASSLAGLAGGPHYEQYF. Drawing the rest from reference TRBV13 and TRBJ2-7, the complete variable domain is AAGVIQSPRHLIKEKRETATLKCYPIPRHDTVYWYQQGPGQDPQFLISFYEKMQSDKGSIPDRFSAQQFSDYHSELNMSSLELGDSALYFCASSLAGLAGGPHYEQYFGPGTRLTVT.

The chain carries TRBV28 and TRBJ2-7; D perhaps matches TRBD1 (6 bases). The CDR3 has 17 amino acids. V gave up 2 bases and J gave up 2 bases, with 19 bases separating them. Germline CDR1 reads MDHEN; CDR2 reads SYDVKM. In nucleotides, the CDR3 is TGTGCCAGCAGTTTAGGCGGGTCCTGGGACACAACCTACGAGCAGTACTTC. The encoded protein is CASSLGGSWDTTYEQYF.

This clone showed up many times. The J gene is TRBJ2-7, the V gene TRBV5-4; no clear D. Germline-derived CDR1 and CDR2 are SGHNT and YYREEE (reference sequence). Between the trimmed V and J ends, which lost 4 bases and 2 bases, there was a span of 10 bases. CDR3 length equals 13 residues. The DNA of the CDR3 is TGTGCCAGCAGCCCCAATTCCCCCTACGAGCAGTACTTC. It specifies CASSPNSPYEQYF.

This clone was found many times. The gene calls are TRBV5-4 and TRBJ1-3; 10 bases align to TRBD1. The junction had 4 bases not matched to a gene; V was cut back by 3 bases and J by 4 bases. From germline, CDR1 is SGHNT and CDR2 YYREEE (reference sequence). The CDR3 is 15 residues long. The CDR3 protein is CASSSGQGVGNTIYF. CDR3 bases: TGTGCCAGCAGCTCTGGACAGGGGGTGGGAAACACCATATATTTT.

This rearrangement joins TRBV7-2 to TRBJ2-7; possible D gene TRBD2, 5 bases. Trimming took off 3 bases at V and 1 base at J, with 16 bases between the two ends. The germline gives CDR1 SGHTA, CDR2 FQGNSA. The CDR3 contains 16 residues. The CDR3 DNA reads TGTGCCAGCAGCTTTTTTTATCGGCGGAGGTCCTACGAGCAGTACTTC. Translating it yields CASSFFYRRRSYEQYF.

This clone was recorded many times. This rearrangement joins TRBV7-8 to TRBJ2-7, with unresolved D. CDR1 SGHVS and CDR2 FQNEAQ come from the germline V gene. V lost 2 bases, J lost 3 bases, and 14 bases lay in between. The CDR3 consists of 15 residues. As DNA, the CDR3 is TGTGCCAGCAGCTTATACGGCGCGGTGGGCTACGAGCAGTACTTC. Encoded protein: CASSLYGAVGYEQYF.

This clone was counted many times. The chain employs TRBV19 and TRBJ1-5; D is perhaps TRBD1 (6 bases). Trimming shortened V by 0 bases and J by 6 bases, and 9 bases separated the two germline ends. This CDR3 has 14 residues. Germline CDR1 LNHDA, CDR2 SQIVND (reference sequence). The CDR3 DNA follows: TGTGCCAGTAGTATAGACAGGGGAAGTCAGCCCCAGCATTTT. Protein sequence: CASSIDRGSQPQHF.

This clone was seen only a few times. This chain links TRBV4-1 with TRBJ2-6; 7 nucleotides match TRBD1. There are 18 residues in the CDR3. The J segment lost 0 bases and the V segment lost 2 bases, leaving 7 bases of the junction unmatched. Germline CDR1 and CDR2: MGHRA and YSYEKL. CDR3 residues: CASSQWDRLPSGANVLTF. The CDR3, as DNA: TGCGCCAGCAGCCAATGGGACAGACTTCCCTCTGGGGCCAACGTCCTGACTTTC.

This clone was recorded at least ten times. The rearrangement links TRBV28 to TRBJ1-3, with TRBD1 as a possible D gene (6 bases). V was clipped by 8 bases and J by 0 bases, with 32 bases between them. The CDR3 totals 21 residues. Germline V gene data show CDR1 as MDHEN and CDR2 as SYDVKM. The CDR3 reads CASGSTGYSGGPGRSGNTIYF. The CDR3 coding sequence is TGTGCCAGCGGTTCGACAGGTTACTCTGGAGGACCGGGGCGCTCTGGAAACACCATATATTTT.

In this sample, this clone turned up many times. In DNA form, the CDR3 reads TGTGCCAGCAGCTTAGCGGGAGGGTCAGATACGCAGTATTTT. It codes for CASSLAGGSDTQYF. V and J are TRBV7-2 and TRBJ2-3, with 7 bases that match TRBD2. Germline V CDR1 and CDR2: SGHTA, FQGNSA. CDR3 length: 14 residues. With V trimmed by 0 bases and J by 4 bases, 1 base remained unmatched.

CDR3 amino acids: CASRVAGGPAGELFF. CDR3 nucleotide sequence: TGTGCCAGCAGGGTAGCGGGGGGGCCCGCCGGGGAGCTGTTTTTT. This rearrangement joins TRBV27 to TRBJ2-2; 11 bases are shared with TRBD2. The CDR3 covers 15 residues. The V segment lost 6 bases and the J segment 6 bases; nucleotides outside the gene matches: 6. Germline assignment: CDR1 MNHEY and CDR2 SMNVEV (reference sequence).

This clone has at least ten counts. The chain combines TRBV19 with TRBJ1-5, with 8 bases that match TRBD1. After removal of 3 bases from V and 7 bases from J, the junction contained 5 bases not matched to a gene. This CDR3 contains 14 residues. Germline values: CDR1 LNHDA, CDR2 SQIVND (reference sequence). CDR3 coding DNA: TGTGCCAGTAGTATGGGACAGGCTACCCAGCCCCAGCATTTT. Translating gives CASSMGQATQPQHF.

This clone was observed a handful of times. The CDR3 sequence: CASSTPGQGPRNTGELFF. CDR3 DNA: TGTGCCAGCAGCACACCGGGACAAGGTCCCCGGAACACCGGGGAGCTGTTTTTT. The rearrangement joins TRBV7-3 to TRBJ2-2; weak D call: TRBD1 (6 bases). Germline-derived CDR1 and CDR2 are SGHTA and FQGTGA. V was pared by 5 bases and J by 1 base, with 20 bases between. The CDR3 has 18 amino acids.